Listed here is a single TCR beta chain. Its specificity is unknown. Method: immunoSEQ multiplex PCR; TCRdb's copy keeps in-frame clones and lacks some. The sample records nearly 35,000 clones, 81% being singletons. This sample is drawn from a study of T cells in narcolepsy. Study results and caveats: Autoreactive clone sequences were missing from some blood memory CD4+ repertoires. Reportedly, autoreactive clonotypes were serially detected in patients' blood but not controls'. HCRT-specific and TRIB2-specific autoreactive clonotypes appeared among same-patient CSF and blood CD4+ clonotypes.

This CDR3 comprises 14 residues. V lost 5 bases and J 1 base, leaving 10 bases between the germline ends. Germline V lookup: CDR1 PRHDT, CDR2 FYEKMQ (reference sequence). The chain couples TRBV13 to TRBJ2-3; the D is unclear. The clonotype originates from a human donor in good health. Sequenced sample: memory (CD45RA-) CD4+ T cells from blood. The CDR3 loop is CASSRRDGTDTQYF. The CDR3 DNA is TGTGCCAGCAGCCGAAGAGACGGCACAGATACGCAGTATTTT.